This TCR beta chain was identified in a study of PD-1 blockade in classical Hodgkin lymphoma. Looking at the study overall: Every 2 weeks, patients got 3 mg/kg intravenous nivolumab.

Comment on this clone: No antigen is known for it.

The table came from immunoSEQ multiplex PCR; TCRdb's copy has only in-frame clones and leaves some out. Of some 32,000 clones in the sample, 82% were seen once. Germline-derived CDR1 and CDR2 are SGDLS and YYNGEE. V shed 6 bases and J 4 bases; nucleotides not matched to a gene: 20. This CDR3 has 18 residues. General study points: When set against healthy donors, newly diagnosed patients were reported to show lower baseline TCR diversity.

In every patient, relapse followed autologous stem cell transplantation, while exposure to brentuximab vedotin differed. Sequenced material: peripheral blood mononuclear cells (PBMCs), taken at baseline. The TCR comes from a human donor with classical Hodgkin lymphoma. This chain uses TRBV9 with TRBJ2-7, with 9 bases matching TRBD1. The CDR3 loop is CASKKRLSRDRDCYEQYF. The CDR3 DNA is TGTGCCAGCAAAAAAAGACTTAGCCGGGACAGGGATTGTTACGAGCAGTACTTC.